These 14 T cell receptor beta chains share one sample of origin, sequenced in a study of T cells after yellow fever vaccination. Using its own MiXCR run on the 5' RACE reads, TCRdb lists one record per CDR3 protein. The table has 250,000 or so distinct CDR3 sequences, 3.6% seen once. The sample here was PBMCs, taken 15 days after the yellow fever booster vaccination. The source of these receptors is a man aged 18 to 29 who received the YFV17D yellow fever vaccine.

This clonotype was counted at least ten times. The chain has TRBV20-1 and TRBJ2-1; 7 bases match TRBD2. Germline trimming cut 7 bases from V and 0 bases from J; bases unmatched to any gene: 9. The CDR3 sequence is 15 residues long. Germline values: CDR1 DFQATT, CDR2 SNEGSKA (reference sequence). The DNA of the CDR3 is TGCAGTGTAACCGGGACTAAAAGCTCCTACAATGAGCAGTTCTTC. Protein sequence: CSVTGTKSSYNEQFF.

This clonotype has at least ten counts. This chain links TRBV20-1 with TRBJ2-2; 11 nucleotides match TRBD2. Trimming cost V 6 bases and J 4 bases; bases outside gene matches: 10. The CDR3 is 16 residues long. The germline CDR1 and CDR2 sequences are DFQATT and SNEGSKA (reference sequence). CDR3 protein: CSAQRSGTSGTGELFF. The CDR3 nucleotides read TGCAGTGCGCAGAGATCCGGGACTAGCGGCACCGGGGAGCTGTTTTTT.

This clonotype was counted many times. The chain recombines TRBV7-9 with TRBJ2-3; a possible D gene is TRBD2 (5 bases). This CDR3 comprises 16 residues. Germline V gene lookup returns CDR1 SEHNR and CDR2 FQNEAQ (reference sequence). V was clipped by 5 bases and J by 1 base, with 16 bases between them. The CDR3 DNA follows: TGTGCCAGCAGCCGACTCAGGACTTTAGGCACAGATACGCAGTATTTT. The encoded protein is CASSRLRTLGTDTQYF.

This clonotype has at least ten counts. This chain links TRBV12-3 or TRBV12-4 with TRBJ2-4; D uncertain. The CDR3 totals 14 residues. V was trimmed by 3 bases and J by 4 bases, leaving 10 bases between them. In DNA form, the CDR3 reads TGTGCCAGCAGTTTGGTACGGGTAAAAAACATTCAGTACTTC. This codes for CASSLVRVKNIQYF.

This clonotype came up many times. The chain combines TRBV27 with TRBJ2-7, with D perhaps TRBD1 (6 bases). The V gene lost 2 bases and the J gene lost 3 bases, with 17 bases spanning the gap. The length of the CDR3 is 16 residues. The germline V gene has CDR1 MNHEY and CDR2 SMNVEV (reference sequence). The CDR3 spells CASSLTPGQSIYEQYV. CDR3 in DNA: TGTGCCAGCAGTTTAACCCCTGGACAGTCGATCTACGAGCAGTACGTC.

This clonotype came up many times. The chain carries TRBV6-5 and TRBJ2-3, with 9 positions matching TRBD2. J lost 2 bases, V lost 3 bases, and 6 bases had no gene match. The germline CDR1 and CDR2 sequences are MNHEY and SVGAGI. The CDR3 is 16 residues long. The DNA for the CDR3 is TGTGCCAGCAGTTATTGGCTAGCGGGGCCCACAGATACGCAGTATTTT. Translation: CASSYWLAGPTDTQYF.

In its sample, this clonotype was seen a few times. V usage is TRBV7-2 and J usage is TRBJ2-6, with 7 bases that match TRBD2. The germline V gene encodes CDR1 SGHTA and CDR2 FQGNSA. This CDR3 region has 14 residues. Trimming cost V 6 bases and J 13 bases; bases outside gene matches: 12. CDR3 loop: CASSPSGGSWVLTF. The CDR3, as DNA: TGTGCCAGCAGTCCTAGCGGAGGGAGCTGGGTCCTGACTTTC.

This clonotype was picked up a small number of times. This chain joins TRBV20-1 and TRBJ2-5; possible D gene TRBD1, 7 bases. Per the germline V gene, CDR1 is DFQATT and CDR2 is SNEGSKA (reference sequence). This CDR3 is built from 13 residues. Between the trimmed V and J ends, which lost 0 bases and 9 bases, there was a span of 14 bases. The CDR3 nucleotides read TGCAGTGCTAGAGATTTCCCAGGGGGGTCCCAGTACTTC. This codes for CSARDFPGGSQYF.

To note about this clonotype: The junction departs from germline at one end; a sequencing error may be responsible. The chain links TRBV11-2 to TRBJ1-5; possibly TRBD1 for D (6 bases). The CDR3 loop spans 14 amino acids. CDR1 and CDR2 (germline): SGHAT, FQNNGV. The CDR3 sequence is CASSGWGRKQPQHF. For the CDR3, the DNA is TGTGCCAGCAGCGGCTGGGGGCGCAAACAGCCCCAGCATTTT.

V usage is TRBV7-2 and J usage is TRBJ1-2; 10 positions match TRBD1. Losses at the gene ends were 1 base for V and 4 bases for J; bases not matched to a gene: 3. This CDR3 contains 15 residues. Germline CDR1 and CDR2: SGHTA and FQGNSA. The CDR3 sequence is CASSLVDRGPYGYTF. CDR3 sequence (DNA): TGTGCCAGCAGCTTAGTAGACAGGGGGCCCTATGGCTACACCTTC. Drawing the rest from reference TRBV7-2 and TRBJ1-2, the complete variable domain is GAGVSQSPSNKVTEKGKDVELRCDPISGHTALYWYRQSLGQGLEFLIYFQGNSAPDKSGLPSDRFSAERTGGSVSTLTIQRTQQEDSAVYLCASSLVDRGPYGYTFGSGTRLTVV.

At least ten counts were recorded for this clonotype. The V gene is TRBV5-1, the J gene TRBJ1-2; no clear D. Trimming stripped 0 bases from V and 8 bases from J, with 8 bases between. Germline V CDR1 and CDR2: SGHRS, YFSETQ. The CDR3 covers 12 residues. The CDR3 nucleotides read TGCGCCAGCAGCTTGGAAGGGAAAGGCTACACCTTC. It is translated as CASSLEGKGYTF.

This clonotype appeared many times. The chain couples TRBV20-1 to TRBJ2-1, with TRBD1 matching over 10 bases. V lost 0 bases and J lost 15; bases outside the gene matches: 8. This CDR3 region has 13 residues. Germline V CDR1 and CDR2: DFQATT, SNEGSKA (reference sequence). The CDR3 DNA follows: TGCAGTGCTAGAGATTTGGGACAGGGGCTTCTGTTCTTC. Its protein is CSARDLGQGLLFF.

There are many counts of this clonotype. The chain combines TRBV20-1 with TRBJ1-1; 7 bases are shared with TRBD1. V was pared by 7 bases and J by 0 bases, with 14 bases of the junction left unmatched. Germline CDR1 reads DFQATT; CDR2 reads SNEGSKA (reference sequence). There are 16 residues in the CDR3. CDR3 nucleotide sequence: TGCAGTGTAATCCGGGACAGCCTTACCATGAACACTGAAGCTTTCTTT. Protein product: CSVIRDSLTMNTEAFF.

This clonotype was seen ten or more times. This rearrangement joins TRBV6-6 to TRBJ2-7, with D unclear. The germline gives CDR1 MNHNY, CDR2 SVGAGI (reference sequence). With 2 bases removed from V and 3 bases from J, the gap between germline ends came to 5 bases. The CDR3 loop spans 12 amino acids. CDR3 region: CASSYDNYEQYV. For the CDR3, the DNA is TGTGCCAGCAGTTACGACAACTACGAGCAGTACGTC.